Listed below are T cell receptor beta chains from one sample, sequenced in a study of blood T cell repertoires in COVID-19. The method was immunoSEQ multiplex PCR; TCRdb's version includes in-frame clones alone and lacks a portion of them. In the table there are 300,000 to 400,000 clones, 87% of which are singletons. The sample taken for sequencing was peripheral blood. The source is a woman aged 50 to 60 with COVID-19, enrolled during active disease. Each CDR3 is given with its conserved first and last residue. Each record gives: V gene, J gene, D gene, clone size, CDR3 protein, CDR3 DNA. D genes are given only for firm matches. Expanded clones are given a class, and other clones once, few, many or no size at all.

TRBV18	TRBJ1-4	TRBD1	.	CASSRQGAGANEKLFF	TGTGCCAGCTCACGACAGGGGGCAGGGGCTAATGAAAAACTGTTTTTT
TRBV6-5	TRBJ1-1	.	.	CASSYQVNTEAFF	TGTGCCAGCAGTTATCAGGTAAACACTGAAGCTTTCTTT
TRBV19	TRBJ1-5	TRBD1	.	CASKTGGDQPQHF	TGTGCCAGTAAGACAGGGGGTGATCAGCCCCAGCATTTT
TRBV19	TRBJ1-2	TRBD1	.	CASSSRGQGASVGGYTF	TGTGCCAGTAGCTCCAGAGGACAGGGGGCGAGTGTTGGTGGCTACACCTTC
TRBV7-8	TRBJ1-2	.	.	CASSRGAINYGYTF	TGTGCCAGCAGCCGAGGGGCCATAAACTATGGCTACACCTTC
TRBV15	TRBJ2-7	.	.	CATSRKGGAGEQYF	TGTGCCACCAGCAGGAAGGGCGGGGCAGGCGAGCAGTACTTC
TRBV5-1	TRBJ1-2	.	.	CASRLGGQNYGYTF	TGCGCCAGCAGACTTGGCGGGCAGAACTATGGCTACACCTTC
TRBV3-1/TRBV3-2	TRBJ2-1	.	.	CASSQVFESPEQFF	TGTGCCAGCAGCCAAGTGTTTGAGTCGCCTGAGCAGTTCTTC
TRBV19	TRBJ1-2	.	.	CASSIGERSYGYTF	TGTGCCAGTAGTATAGGTGAGAGGTCCTATGGCTACACCTTC
TRBV19	TRBJ1-5	.	.	CASSSRTDQPQHF	TGTGCCAGTAGTTCCCGGACTGATCAGCCCCAGCATTTT
TRBV4-1	TRBJ2-1	TRBD1	.	CASSLNRDRGTSYNEQFF	TGCGCCAGCAGCCTAAACCGGGACAGGGGGACGTCCTACAATGAGCAGTTCTTC
TRBV30	TRBJ1-1	TRBD1	.	CAWSGDRTFMNTEAFF	TGTGCCTGGAGTGGGGACAGAACCTTCATGAACACTGAAGCTTTCTTT
TRBV24-1	TRBJ2-7	TRBD2	.	CATRPGLAGSPYEQYF	TGTGCCACCAGACCGGGACTAGCGGGATCCCCCTACGAGCAGTACTTC
TRBV30	TRBJ1-1	.	.	CAWRSAGGAYEAFF	TGTGCCTGGAGGTCCGCGGGGGGAGCGTATGAAGCTTTCTTT
TRBV6-6	TRBJ1-2	.	.	CASSYNRGIYGYTF	TGTGCCAGCAGTTACAACAGAGGGATCTATGGCTACACCTTC
TRBV10-3	TRBJ1-3	TRBD1	few	CAISGRDRGMDTIYF	TGTGCCATCAGTGGACGGGACAGGGGGATGGACACCATATATTTT
TRBV5-3	TRBJ2-1	.	.	CARSSHSGSGDETYNEQFF	TGTGCCAGAAGCAGTCATTCCGGATCGGGGGATGAGACCTACAATGAGCAGTTCTTC
TRBV3-1/TRBV3-2	TRBJ2-7	TRBD2	.	CASSQDLSGRFYEQYF	TGTGCCAGCAGCCAAGATTTAAGCGGGAGGTTTTACGAGCAGTACTTC
TRBV5-4	TRBJ2-7	.	.	CASSSPADPGYEQYF	TGTGCCAGCAGCTCACCCGCGGACCCGGGGTACGAGCAGTACTTC
TRBV14	TRBJ2-1	.	.	CASSLRTASYNEQFF	TGTGCCAGCAGCCTTAGGACAGCTTCCTACAATGAGCAGTTCTTC
TRBV11-2	TRBJ2-7	.	.	CASSLSRVGSYEQYF	TGTGCCAGCAGCTTATCCCGGGTGGGCTCCTACGAGCAGTACTTC
TRBV9	TRBJ2-1	.	.	CASSPRPNEQFF	TGTGCCAGCAGCCCTAGGCCCAATGAGCAGTTCTTC
TRBV24-1	TRBJ2-7	.	few	CATSDHTGLEQYF	TGTGCCACCAGTGACCATACAGGCCTCGAGCAGTACTTC
TRBV7-3	TRBJ2-3	.	.	CASSLTGLTQYF	TGTGCCAGCAGCTTAACCGGACTTACGCAGTATTTT
TRBV5-1	TRBJ1-2	TRBD1	.	CASSYHEKTRGYYGYTF	TGCGCCAGCAGCTACCACGAGAAGACCAGGGGGTACTATGGCTACACCTTC
TRBV19	TRBJ1-2	.	.	CASSIVLRGLADYGYTF	TGTGCCAGTAGTATAGTCTTGAGGGGGTTGGCGGACTATGGCTACACCTTC
TRBV3-1/TRBV3-2	TRBJ2-3	.	.	CASSQDFETKDTQYF	TGTGCCAGCAGCCAAGATTTCGAGACTAAGGATACGCAGTATTTT
TRBV19	TRBJ1-2	TRBD1	once	CASSFQGASNYGYTF	TGTGCCAGTAGTTTCCAGGGGGCGTCTAACTATGGCTACACCTTC
TRBV18	TRBJ2-3	.	.	CATKTSGGTDTQYF	TGTGCCACGAAGACTAGTGGGGGCACAGATACGCAGTATTTT
TRBV19	TRBJ1-4	.	.	CASSIARVGTNEKLFF	TGTGCCAGTAGTATAGCCAGGGTCGGTACTAATGAAAAACTGTTTTTT
TRBV5-5	TRBJ1-4	.	.	CASSGPGTATNEKLFF	TGTGCCAGCAGCGGACCGGGGACTGCAACTAATGAAAAACTGTTTTTT
TRBV7-2	TRBJ2-7	TRBD2	.	CASSPGGGRASYEQYF	TGTGCCAGCAGCCCTGGGGGGGGACGGGCTTCCTACGAGCAGTACTTC
TRBV27	TRBJ1-5	.	.	CASSLLRGSNQPQHF	TGTGCCAGCAGTTTACTCAGGGGTAGCAATCAGCCCCAGCATTTT
TRBV6-2/TRBV6-3	TRBJ1-5	TRBD1	.	CASSYSMGQGSFQPQHF	TGTGCCAGCAGTTACTCGATGGGACAGGGGAGCTTTCAGCCCCAGCATTTT
TRBV28	TRBJ1-1	.	.	CASSLPHGNTEAFF	TGTGCCAGCAGTTTACCCCACGGGAACACTGAAGCTTTCTTT
TRBV6-5	TRBJ2-7	TRBD1	.	CASSYSGTGLHEQYF	TGTGCCAGCAGTTACTCCGGGACAGGGTTACACGAGCAGTACTTC
TRBV5-4	TRBJ2-3	TRBD2	.	CASEIFSGNTQYF	TGTGCCAGCGAGATATTTAGCGGGAATACGCAGTATTTT
TRBV29-1	TRBJ1-2	.	once	CSVLGGSSYGYTF	TGCAGCGTTTTGGGGGGGAGTAGCTATGGCTACACCTTC
TRBV30	TRBJ2-4	TRBD1	.	CAWSLGGAKNIQYF	TGTGCCTGGAGTTTAGGGGGCGCCAAAAACATTCAGTACTTC
TRBV29-1	TRBJ2-3	TRBD1	.	CSVEDIGGRADTQYF	TGCAGCGTTGAAGATATAGGGGGCCGCGCAGATACGCAGTATTTT